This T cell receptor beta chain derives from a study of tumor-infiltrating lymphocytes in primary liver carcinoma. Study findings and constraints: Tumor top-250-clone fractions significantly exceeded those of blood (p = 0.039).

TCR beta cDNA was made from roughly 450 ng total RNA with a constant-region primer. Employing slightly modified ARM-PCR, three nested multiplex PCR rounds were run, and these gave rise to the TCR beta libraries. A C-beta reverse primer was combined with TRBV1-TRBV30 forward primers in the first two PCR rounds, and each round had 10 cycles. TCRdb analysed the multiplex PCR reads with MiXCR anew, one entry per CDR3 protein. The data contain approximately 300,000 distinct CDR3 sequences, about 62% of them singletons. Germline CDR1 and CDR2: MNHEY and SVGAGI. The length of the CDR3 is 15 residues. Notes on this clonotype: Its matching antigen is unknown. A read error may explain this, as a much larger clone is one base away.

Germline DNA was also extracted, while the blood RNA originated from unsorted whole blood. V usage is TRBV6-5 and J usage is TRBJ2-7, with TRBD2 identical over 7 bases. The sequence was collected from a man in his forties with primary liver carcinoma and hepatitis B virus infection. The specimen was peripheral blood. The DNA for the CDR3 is TGTGCCAGCAGTTACTCGGGTAGCGGGTCCTACGTGCAGTACTTC. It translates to CASSYSGSGSYVQYF.